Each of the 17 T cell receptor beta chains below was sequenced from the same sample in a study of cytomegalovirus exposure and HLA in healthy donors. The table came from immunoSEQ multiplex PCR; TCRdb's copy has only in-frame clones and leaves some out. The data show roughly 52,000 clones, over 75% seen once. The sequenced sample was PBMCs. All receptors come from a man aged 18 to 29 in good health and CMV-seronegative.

The CDR3 loop is CASSQGGQGTPYEQYF. The CDR3, as DNA: TGCGCCAGCAGCCAAGGGGGACAGGGGACACCCTACGAGCAGTACTTC. The chain joins TRBV4-1 to TRBJ2-7, with 10 bases aligning to TRBD1. Germline values: CDR1 MGHRA, CDR2 YSYEKL. V was clipped by 1 base and J by 2 bases; unmatched bases: 5. This CDR3 contains 16 residues.

The CDR3 DNA is TGTGCCATCAGTGAGTCAGGGCTAGCGGACGCCTACGAGCAGTACTTC. Translated: CAISESGLADAYEQYF. The V gene is TRBV10-3, the J gene TRBJ2-7; 7 positions agree with TRBD2. The CDR3 is 16 residues long. CDR1 is ENHRY and CDR2 is SYGVKD in the germline V gene. With 0 bases clipped from V and 2 bases from J, the junction kept 7 bases outside the gene matches.

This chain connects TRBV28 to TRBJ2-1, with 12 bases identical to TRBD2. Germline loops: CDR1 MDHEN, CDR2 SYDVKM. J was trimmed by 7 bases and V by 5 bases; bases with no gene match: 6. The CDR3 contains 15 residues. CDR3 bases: TGTGCCAGCAGTCAACTAGCGGGAGGCTTTAATGAGCAGTTCTTC. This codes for CASSQLAGGFNEQFF.

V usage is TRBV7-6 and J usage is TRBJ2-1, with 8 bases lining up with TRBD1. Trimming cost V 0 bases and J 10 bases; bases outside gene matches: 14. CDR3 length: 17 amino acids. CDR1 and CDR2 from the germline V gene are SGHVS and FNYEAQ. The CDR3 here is CASSLAPRTGTGREQFF. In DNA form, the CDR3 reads TGTGCCAGCAGCTTAGCCCCAAGGACAGGGACTGGGAGGGAGCAGTTCTTC.

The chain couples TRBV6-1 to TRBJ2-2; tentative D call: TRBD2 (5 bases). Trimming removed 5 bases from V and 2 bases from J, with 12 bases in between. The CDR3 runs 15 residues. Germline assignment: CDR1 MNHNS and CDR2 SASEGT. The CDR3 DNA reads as TGTGCCAGCAGTCCTGGACTGGCTAACACCGGGGAGCTGTTTTTT. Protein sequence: CASSPGLANTGELFF.

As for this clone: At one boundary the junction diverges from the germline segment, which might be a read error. CDR3 nucleotide sequence: TGTGCCCGCAGTAGTTTGAGGACTAGCGGGAGTAAAAGGGCCCCCACACATACGCAGTATTTT. It is translated as CARSSLRTSGSKRAPTHTQYF. The V gene is TRBV30, the J gene TRBJ2-3; 13 bases agree with TRBD2. The germline CDR1 and CDR2 sequences are GTSNPN and SVGIG (reference sequence). This CDR3 has 21 residues.

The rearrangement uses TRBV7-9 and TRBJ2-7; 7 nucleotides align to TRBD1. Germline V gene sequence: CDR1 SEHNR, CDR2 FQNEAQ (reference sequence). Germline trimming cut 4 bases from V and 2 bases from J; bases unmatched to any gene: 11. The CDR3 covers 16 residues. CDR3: CASSSGTAGRPYEQYF. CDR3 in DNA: TGTGCCAGCAGCTCGGGGACAGCCGGACGTCCCTACGAGCAGTACTTC.

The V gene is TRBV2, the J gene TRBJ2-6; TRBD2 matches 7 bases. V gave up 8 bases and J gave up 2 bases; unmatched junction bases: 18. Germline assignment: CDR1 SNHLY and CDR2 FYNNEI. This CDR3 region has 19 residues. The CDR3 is CASLKWGGISAPGANVLTF. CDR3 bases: TGTGCCAGCCTGAAGTGGGGGGGGATCTCCGCCCCTGGGGCCAACGTCCTGACTTTC.

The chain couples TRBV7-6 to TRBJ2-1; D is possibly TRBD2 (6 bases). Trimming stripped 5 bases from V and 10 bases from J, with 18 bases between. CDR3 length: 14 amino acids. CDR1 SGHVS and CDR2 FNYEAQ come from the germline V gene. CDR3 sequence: CASSPIAGGEEQFF. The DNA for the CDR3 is TGTGCCAGCAGCCCCATAGCCGGGGGTGAGGAGCAGTTCTTC.

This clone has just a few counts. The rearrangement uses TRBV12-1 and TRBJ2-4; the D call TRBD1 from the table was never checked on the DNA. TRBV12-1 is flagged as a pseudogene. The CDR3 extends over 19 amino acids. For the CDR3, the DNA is TGTGCCAGCAGCGGCTGGGATGACCGGGACAGGGGGTGCAAAAACATTCAGTACTTC. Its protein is CASSGWDDRDRGCKNIQYF.

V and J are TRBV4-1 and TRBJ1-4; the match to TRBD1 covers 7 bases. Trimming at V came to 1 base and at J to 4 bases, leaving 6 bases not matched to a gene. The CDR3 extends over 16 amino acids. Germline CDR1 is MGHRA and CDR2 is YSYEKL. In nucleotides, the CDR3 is TGCGCCAGCAGCCAAGTAACCGGGACAGATAATGAAAAACTGTTTTTT. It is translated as CASSQVTGTDNEKLFF.

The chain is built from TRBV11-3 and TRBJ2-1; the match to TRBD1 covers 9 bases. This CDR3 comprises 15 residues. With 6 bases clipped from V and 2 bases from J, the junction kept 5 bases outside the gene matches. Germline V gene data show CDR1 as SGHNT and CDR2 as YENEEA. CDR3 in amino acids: CASSDRGGPYNEQFF. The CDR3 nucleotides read TGTGCCAGCAGTGACAGGGGGGGGCCCTACAATGAGCAGTTCTTC.

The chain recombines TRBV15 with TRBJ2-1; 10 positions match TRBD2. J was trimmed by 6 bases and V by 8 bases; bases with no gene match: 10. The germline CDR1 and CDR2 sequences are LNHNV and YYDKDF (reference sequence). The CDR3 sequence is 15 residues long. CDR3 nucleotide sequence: TGTGCCACCTCTGAAGCGGGAGGGCCAACCAATGAGCAGTTCTTC. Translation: CATSEAGGPTNEQFF.

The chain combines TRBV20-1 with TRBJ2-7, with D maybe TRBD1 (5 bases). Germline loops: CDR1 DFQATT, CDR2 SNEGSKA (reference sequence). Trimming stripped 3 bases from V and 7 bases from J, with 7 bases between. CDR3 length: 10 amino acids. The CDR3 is CSASGHEQYF. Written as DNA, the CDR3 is TGCAGTGCTAGTGGACATGAGCAGTACTTC.

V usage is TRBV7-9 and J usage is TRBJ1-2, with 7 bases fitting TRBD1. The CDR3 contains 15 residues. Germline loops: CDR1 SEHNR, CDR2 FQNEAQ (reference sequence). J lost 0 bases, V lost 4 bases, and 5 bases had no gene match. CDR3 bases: TGTGCCAGCAGCTATCCCGGGACAGCTAACTATGGCTACACCTTC. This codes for CASSYPGTANYGYTF.

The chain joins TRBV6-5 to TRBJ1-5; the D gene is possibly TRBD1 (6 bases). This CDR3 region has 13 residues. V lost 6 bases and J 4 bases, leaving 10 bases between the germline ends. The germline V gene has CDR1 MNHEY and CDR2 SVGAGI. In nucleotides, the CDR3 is TGTGCCAGCAGAAGGACAGAAAATCAGCCCCAGCATTTT. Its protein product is CASRRTENQPQHF.

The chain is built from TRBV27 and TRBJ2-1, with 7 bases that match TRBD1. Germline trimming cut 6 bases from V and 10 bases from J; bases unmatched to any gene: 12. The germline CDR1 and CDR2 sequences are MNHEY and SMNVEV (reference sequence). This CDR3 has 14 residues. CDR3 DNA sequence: TGTGCCAGCAGCAGCTCAACAGGGGCCGGAGAGCAGTTCTTC. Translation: CASSSSTGAGEQFF.